Below, 30 T cell receptor beta chains from the same sample are listed, as sequenced in a study of cytomegalovirus exposure and HLA in healthy donors. Primers included in the PCR were 60 Vbeta and 13 Jbeta primers. Produced via immunoSEQ multiplex PCR; TCRdb's table is partial and in-frame only. The sample lists about 150,000 clones, roughly 80% seen once, with roughly 1.4% in the top ten. Sequences were obtained from PBMCs. Every receptor here comes from a man aged 18 to 30 in good health and CMV-seronegative.

V usage is TRBV19 and J usage is TRBJ2-5; 8 bases agree with TRBD2. The DNA matches TRBJ2-7 better at its end, which makes the J call doubtful. Germline V gene data show CDR1 as LNHDA and CDR2 as SQIVND (reference sequence). This CDR3 has 15 amino acids. CDR3 sequence (DNA): TGTGCCAGTAGTCCGGGAGGGGGTGGGACCTACGAGCAGTACTTC. Translating gives CASSPGGGGTYEQYF.

V gene TRBV2 combines with J gene TRBJ1-2; 7 positions match TRBD1. Looked up from germline, CDR1 is SNHLY and CDR2 is FYNNEI. J gave up 4 bases and V 6 bases, and 5 bases lay outside the gene matches. The CDR3 sequence is 13 residues long. CDR3 sequence reads: CASRGGQSYGYTF. The DNA for the CDR3 is TGTGCCAGCAGGGGGGGACAGTCCTATGGCTACACCTTC.

The chain uses TRBV5-1 and TRBJ1-1; no firm D call. V was pared by 0 bases and J by 12 bases, with 9 bases between. Per germline, CDR1 SGHRS and CDR2 YFSETQ. CDR3 length: 11 amino acids. The CDR3 nucleotides are TGCGCCAGCAGCTTGGGGCTTATCTCTTTCTTT. Amino acid sequence: CASSLGLISFF.

This chain links TRBV18 with TRBJ1-2; TRBD1 matches 7 bases. The junction had 15 bases not matched to a gene; V was cut back by 2 bases and J by 9 bases. CDR3 length: 16 amino acids. Germline CDR1 is KGHSH and CDR2 is LQKENI. The CDR3 nucleotides read TGTGCCAGCTCACCAGTTGGCGACCAACAGGGGAATAGCTACACCTTC. The encoded protein is CASSPVGDQQGNSYTF. The variable domain in full, completed from reference TRBV18 and TRBJ1-2, reads NAGVMQNPRHLVRRRGQEARLRCSPMKGHSHVYWYRQLPEEGLKFMVYLQKENIIDESGMPKERFSAEFPKEGPSILRIQQVVRGDSAAYFCASSPVGDQQGNSYTFGSGTRLTVV.

The chain carries TRBV30 and TRBJ2-2, with 9 positions matching TRBD1. The trim removed 7 bases at V and 5 bases at J, leaving 11 bases unmatched. Germline V gene sequence: CDR1 GTSNPN, CDR2 SVGIG (reference sequence). CDR3 size: 15 residues. The CDR3, as DNA: TGTGCCTCGTCGGACCGGGACAGGGCTACCGGGGAGCTGTTTTTT. It is translated as CASSDRDRATGELFF.

This rearrangement joins TRBV13 to TRBJ2-7; the match to TRBD2 covers 10 bases. CDR1 and CDR2 from the germline V gene are PRHDT and FYEKMQ (reference sequence). V gave up 5 bases and J gave up 0 bases; unmatched junction bases: 13. The length of the CDR3 is 18 residues. CDR3 sequence: CASSPTLDPSGSSYEQYF. The CDR3 bases are TGTGCCAGCAGCCCCACTCTAGACCCTAGCGGGAGCTCCTACGAGCAGTACTTC.

This clone was seen only a few times. V and J are TRBV4-3 and TRBJ2-3; no reliable D call. There are 13 residues in the CDR3. Germline CDR1 is LGHNA and CDR2 is YSLEER. V lost 0 bases, J lost 5 bases, and 6 bases lay in between. The CDR3 reads CASSQDRRDTQYF. The CDR3 coding sequence is TGCGCCAGCAGCCAAGATCGTAGAGATACGCAGTATTTT.

In its sample, this clone was seen a few times. V and J are TRBV19 and TRBJ2-7; 9 bases match TRBD1. The CDR3 is made up of 14 amino acids. Looked up from germline, CDR1 is LNHDA and CDR2 is SQIVND (reference sequence). V was clipped by 4 bases and J by 4 bases; unmatched bases: 5. The CDR3 is CASSTTGGRYEQYF. The CDR3 DNA reads TGTGCCAGTAGTACCACAGGGGGCAGGTACGAGCAGTACTTC.

The V and J genes are TRBV28 and TRBJ1-4; 7 bases align to TRBD1. CDR1 MDHEN and CDR2 SYDVKM come from the germline V gene. This CDR3 has 17 amino acids. V was pared by 5 bases and J by 3 bases, with 12 bases of the junction left unmatched. The CDR3 DNA reads TGTGCCAGCAGTCCCCGGGACAGCAGGCCGGCTAATGAAAAACTGTTTTTT. Its protein product is CASSPRDSRPANEKLFF.

The rearrangement uses TRBV7-2 and TRBJ1-5; D might be TRBD1 (6 bases). CDR3 size: 17 residues. Trimming pared 1 base from V and 0 bases from J, leaving 13 bases between. Germline lookup yields CDR1 SGHTA and CDR2 FQGNSA. This chain's CDR3 is CASSLGETGNSNQPQHF. CDR3 in DNA: TGTGCCAGCAGCTTAGGGGAGACAGGCAATAGCAATCAGCCCCAGCATTTT.

The chain recombines TRBV5-4 with TRBJ2-1; D is unclear. V was trimmed by 6 bases and J by 1 base, leaving 8 bases between them. The germline V gene has CDR1 SGHNT and CDR2 YYREEE (reference sequence). The CDR3 spans 13 residues. CDR3 sequence: CASNPSSYNEQFF. CDR3 bases: TGTGCCAGCAACCCGAGTTCCTACAATGAGCAGTTCTTC.

The rearrangement links TRBV6-1 to TRBJ2-1; 11 bases map to TRBD1. The length of the CDR3 is 16 residues. J lost 8 bases, V lost 1 base, and 7 bases had no gene match. Germline assignment: CDR1 MNHNS and CDR2 SASEGT. The chain's CDR3 is CASSEVPGQGVYEQFF. CDR3 in DNA: TGTGCCAGCAGTGAAGTGCCGGGACAGGGGGTCTATGAGCAGTTCTTC.

This rearrangement joins TRBV9 to TRBJ2-3; 7 bases agree with TRBD2. The CDR3 runs 15 residues. The germline V gene has CDR1 SGDLS and CDR2 YYNGEE. J gave up 2 bases and V 1 base, and 4 bases lay outside the gene matches. The CDR3 loop reads CASSVRTRPTDTQYF. Written as DNA, the CDR3 is TGTGCCAGCAGCGTAAGGACTAGGCCCACAGATACGCAGTATTTT.

This clone was detected a few times. This chain connects TRBV5-1 to TRBJ2-1; TRBD2 matches 14 bases. The CDR3 contains 17 residues. J was trimmed by 10 bases and V by 4 bases; bases with no gene match: 13. Per the germline V gene, CDR1 is SGHRS and CDR2 is YFSETQ. The CDR3 region has the DNA TGCGCCAGCAGCGGCGGACTAGCGGGAGGCTATCTCGGGGAGCAGTTCTTC. Its protein product is CASSGGLAGGYLGEQFF.

The table lists this clone with a few counts. The chain recombines TRBV7-9 with TRBJ1-2, with 7 bases that match TRBD1. V gave up 5 bases and J gave up 8 bases; unmatched junction bases: 11. The CDR3 runs to 14 residues. From germline, CDR1 is SEHNR and CDR2 FQNEAQ (reference sequence). The CDR3 region has the DNA TGTGCCAGCAGCCCAGACAGGGCGAGCGGCGGCTACACCTTC. It codes for CASSPDRASGGYTF.

This clone has just a few counts. This sequence joins TRBV7-2 and TRBJ2-5, with TRBD1 matching 7 bases. From germline, CDR1 is SGHTA and CDR2 FQGNSA. This CDR3 is 14 amino acids long. Unmatched junction bases numbered 11, after V lost 3 bases and J lost 10 bases. The CDR3 sequence is CASSLTTGDWGQYF. CDR3 in DNA: TGTGCCAGCAGCTTGACTACAGGGGATTGGGGCCAGTACTTC.

The chain joins TRBV5-1 to TRBJ2-1; 9 nucleotides match TRBD2. The CDR3 loop spans 17 amino acids. With 4 bases clipped from V and 7 bases from J, the junction kept 15 bases outside the gene matches. Germline V lookup: CDR1 SGHRS, CDR2 YFSETQ. Here the CDR3 reads CASSPLEGSGSLNEQFF. The CDR3 region has the DNA TGCGCCAGCAGCCCCTTAGAGGGTAGCGGGAGTTTAAATGAGCAGTTCTTC.

This clone was picked up a small number of times. V is TRBV4-3 and J is TRBJ2-7; TRBD1 is a possible D gene (6 bases). CDR3 length: 13 residues. V lost 4 bases and J 1 base, leaving 8 bases between the germline ends. Germline-derived CDR1 and CDR2 are LGHNA and YSLEER. This chain's CDR3 is CASSRQVSYEQYF. In nucleotides, the CDR3 is TGCGCCAGCAGCCGACAGGTATCCTACGAGCAGTACTTC.

This chain connects TRBV5-4 to TRBJ2-5; D is unresolved. Trimming pared 0 bases from V and 4 bases from J, leaving 13 bases between. Germline loops: CDR1 SGHNT, CDR2 YYREEE (reference sequence). CDR3 length equals 15 residues. The CDR3 nucleotides read TGTGCCAGCAGCTTGGGGGCCTTGGGTGGAGAGACCCAGTACTTC. Its protein product is CASSLGALGGETQYF.

V is TRBV7-9 and J is TRBJ2-3; 11 bases map to TRBD2. V trimming: 1 base; J trimming: 3 bases; junction bases outside the gene matches: 9. Germline V gives CDR1 SEHNR, CDR2 FQNEAQ (reference sequence). CDR3 length equals 18 residues. In DNA form, the CDR3 reads TGTGCCAGCAGCTTAGAGGGTGTAGCGGGAGGGACTACAGATACGCAGTATTTT. This sequence encodes CASSLEGVAGGTTDTQYF.

The J gene is TRBJ2-5, the V gene TRBV27; 7 nucleotides line up with TRBD1. The ends lost 4 bases at V and 3 bases at J; junction bases unmatched: 8. Germline V gives CDR1 MNHEY, CDR2 SMNVEV (reference sequence). The CDR3 consists of 15 residues. CDR3 DNA sequence: TGTGCCAGCAGTTCTCAACGACAGGGTGAAGAGACCCAGTACTTC. The encoded protein is CASSSQRQGEETQYF.

The chain joins TRBV7-2 to TRBJ1-1; D remains unclear. Germline-derived CDR1 and CDR2 are SGHTA and FQGNSA. This CDR3 comprises 17 residues. V was clipped by 4 bases and J by 0 bases, with 18 bases between them. CDR3 region: CASSYRGSFLMNTEAFF. CDR3 nucleotide sequence: TGTGCCAGCAGCTACCGGGGTTCCTTCCTCATGAACACTGAAGCTTTCTTT.

Of note for this clone: Other nucleotide sequences in the sample specify the same CDR3. The rearrangement uses TRBV7-8 and TRBJ1-5; D perhaps matches TRBD1 (6 bases). This CDR3 is 16 amino acids long. Trimming shortened V by 6 bases and J by 3 bases, and 18 bases separated the two germline ends. In germline, CDR1 is SGHVS, CDR2 FQNEAQ. Here the CDR3 reads CASSLSATGFNQPQHF. The CDR3 DNA is TGTGCCAGCAGTTTATCAGCGACAGGTTTCAATCAGCCCCAGCATTTT.

The chain combines TRBV5-1 with TRBJ1-1; D gene ambiguous. The germline V gene encodes CDR1 SGHRS and CDR2 YFSETQ. V was cut by 5 bases and J by 2 bases, with 10 bases left in between. This CDR3 is 13 amino acids long. CDR3 residues: CASRRAGNTEAFF. CDR3 coding DNA: TGCGCCAGCAGGCGGGCAGGTAACACTGAAGCTTTCTTT.

This clone was seen a handful of times. The V and J genes are TRBV19 and TRBJ2-2; 8 positions agree with TRBD2. The CDR3 sequence is 15 residues long. Trimming at V came to 2 bases and at J to 7 bases, leaving 6 bases not matched to a gene. Germline loops: CDR1 LNHDA, CDR2 SQIVND (reference sequence). The CDR3 is CASSILASGLGELFF. The CDR3 nucleotides read TGTGCCAGTAGTATACTTGCTAGCGGGCTCGGGGAGCTGTTTTTT.

This rearrangement joins TRBV4-3 to TRBJ1-1; D ambiguous. The CDR3 runs to 15 residues. CDR1 LGHNA and CDR2 YSLEER come from the germline V gene. V gave up 1 base and J gave up 6 bases, with 15 bases separating them. CDR3 nucleotide sequence: TGCGCCAGCAGCCAAGCAGAGGCGGGGAGGGCTGAAGCTTTCTTT. This gives the protein CASSQAEAGRAEAFF.

V gene TRBV7-2 combines with J gene TRBJ1-4; a weak D match, TRBD1 (5 bases). In germline, CDR1 is SGHTA, CDR2 FQGNSA. The CDR3 extends over 13 amino acids. The germline V and J ends were trimmed by 7 bases and 8 bases, with 14 bases remaining between them. CDR3 nucleotide sequence: TGTGCCAGCACCCAACAGGTTGGGGAAAAACTGTTTTTT. It specifies CASTQQVGEKLFF.

The chain is built from TRBV5-6 and TRBJ1-1; maybe TRBD1 (5 bases). CDR3 size: 11 residues. V shed 4 bases and J shed 9 bases, with 10 bases lying between them. Germline V gene data show CDR1 as SGHDT and CDR2 as YYEEEE. CDR3 region: CASSAQGKAFF. CDR3 in DNA: TGTGCCAGCAGCGCGCAGGGAAAAGCTTTCTTT.

V is TRBV2 and J is TRBJ2-5; unclear D gene. Germline V gene data show CDR1 as SNHLY and CDR2 as FYNNEI. V lost 3 bases, J lost 5 bases, and 7 bases lay in between. This CDR3 spans 12 amino acids. Here the CDR3 DNA reads TGTGCCAGCAGTGAGTTAGTGGAGACCCAGTACTTC. It specifies CASSELVETQYF.

The DNA of the CDR3 is TGTGCCAGCAGCGTAGCTAGCATAGGGCGTGGCTACACCTTC. Protein: CASSVASIGRGYTF. V is TRBV9 and J is TRBJ1-2; the D is unclear. The CDR3 totals 14 residues. The germline V gene has CDR1 SGDLS and CDR2 YYNGEE. V shed 0 bases and J shed 7 bases, with 13 bases lying between them.